A selection of T cell receptor beta chains follows, all from one sample in a study of T-cell reconstitution after alpha-beta-depleted transplantation in children. TCRdb ran MiXCR on the PCR reads and lists one entry per CDR3 protein. The sample shows fewer than 700,000 distinct CDR3 sequences, 13% of them seen only once. Sequenced here: PBMCs, mostly from graft donor cells, sampled 360 days after TCRalphabeta/CD19-depleted stem cell transplant. The origin of the receptors is a male patient between 10 and 17 years old who had a stem cell transplant for acute myeloid leukemia, so the T cells may come from the graft donor. Each CDR3 is given with its conserved first and last residue. Each record gives: V gene, J gene, clone size, CDR3 protein. Clone size is stated in some rows and not others, as once, few, many or a class when expanded.

TRBV14	TRBJ2-5	many	CASSQVTLQETQYF
TRBV11-1	TRBJ2-7	few	CASSITGTSGRSPLYEQYF
TRBV6-2/TRBV6-3	TRBJ2-1	NA	CASSQTSGGTTEQFF
TRBV15	TRBJ1-3	many	CATEWGSGNTIYF
TRBV28	TRBJ2-3	many	CASSGRQTHTDTQYF
TRBV29-1	TRBJ2-5	NA	CSAVIGGGKETQYF
TRBV20-1	TRBJ2-7	NA	CSPGQGVSYEQYF
TRBV20-1	TRBJ2-5	NA	CSASVGETQYF
TRBV23-1	TRBJ2-5	NA	CASSPEQVSQETQYF
TRBV4-3	TRBJ2-7	NA	CASSLEAGGVYEQYF
TRBV24-1	TRBJ2-5	NA	CATSDSDRGLYGRLYF
TRBV7-8	TRBJ1-4	NA	CASSLDYLGQGYEKLFF
TRBV5-1	TRBJ2-7	few	CASKSAPYEQYF
TRBV29-1	TRBJ2-1	many	CSVEGQGIDEQFF
TRBV29-1	TRBJ1-2	few	CSVESASNYGYTF
TRBV27	TRBJ2-2	few	CASRTVRNTGELFF
TRBV7-9	TRBJ2-5	NA	CASSLAPGQGQETQYF
TRBV29-1	TRBJ2-1	few	CSATKSYNEQFF
TRBV24-1	TRBJ2-7	NA	CATASPGQGVYEQYF
TRBV28	TRBJ2-3	few	CASLVGRASDTQYF
TRBV10-3	TRBJ2-5	many	CAIRGPGETQYF
TRBV25-1	TRBJ2-1	many	CASGGISYNEQFF
TRBV20-1	TRBJ2-7	NA	CSASGSSEYF
TRBV20-1	TRBJ2-7	NA	CSARETGGSGAWYEQYF
TRBV6-2/TRBV6-3	TRBJ2-1	few	CASSYRVGAYNEQFF
TRBV2	TRBJ1-5	NA	CASRAYRGHSNQPQHF
TRBV29-1	TRBJ2-1	NA	CSVEVSGQGLAGDQFF
TRBV20-1	TRBJ2-7	NA	CSAWTSGSYEQYF
TRBV19	TRBJ2-3	few	CASSAAGATDTQYF
TRBV28	TRBJ1-2	few	CASSFVDRGYGYTF
TRBV4-3	TRBJ2-7	NA	CASSQEGTVPYEQYF
TRBV20-1	TRBJ2-7	many	CSARHLARGPYEQYF
TRBV7-3	TRBJ1-1	many	CASSKTGAGTEAFF
TRBV7-3	TRBJ2-1	NA	CASSHPNYPGLAGGSSYNEQFF
TRBV10-3	TRBJ2-7	few	CAISELRGGDSSYEQYF
TRBV20-1	TRBJ2-1	NA	CSAHQSRGPLSPYNEQFF
TRBV11-2	TRBJ2-5	few	CASSLGTSGRAYQETQYF
TRBV7-6	TRBJ2-5	NA	CASSLDPSGETQYF
TRBV20-1	TRBJ2-1	many	CSARAALAANEQFF
TRBV5-1	TRBJ1-4	NA	CASSPRAGGEKLFF
TRBV28	TRBJ1-1	few	CASSYGMGVNTEAFF
TRBV5-1	TRBJ2-1	few	CASRIGTTISSYNEQFF
TRBV5-1	TRBJ2-2	few	CASSLSGVETGELFF
TRBV20-1	TRBJ2-1	NA	CSARVLYGGHPLGDEQFF
TRBV7-2	TRBJ2-7	NA	CASSLGGPPRYEQYF
TRBV29-1	TRBJ2-1	NA	CSVRGKAVHEQFF
TRBV12-3/TRBV12-4	TRBJ2-5	few	CASGPPGGSLKETQYF
TRBV28	TRBJ1-2	few	CASSPGRTGTYGYTF
TRBV12-3/TRBV12-4	TRBJ2-7	few	CASSSRGFGYEQYF
TRBV20-1	TRBJ2-2	few	CSVRMGGTGELFF
TRBV28	TRBJ2-2	many	CASSFFPLAELFF
TRBV4-3	TRBJ1-4	NA	CASSQVGAGPKLFF
TRBV5-1	TRBJ2-1	many	CASSLADILPSYNEQFF
TRBV20-1	TRBJ2-1	NA	CSASFPLDEQFF